Each of the 28 T cell receptor beta chains below was sequenced from the same sample in a study of cytomegalovirus exposure and HLA in healthy donors. The PCR made use of 60 Vbeta and 13 Jbeta primers. Only in-frame clones appear in the TCRdb table, and some are missing; sequencing was by immunoSEQ multiplex PCR. Among 90,000 to 130,000 clones listed, less than 85% were seen once. What was sequenced was PBMCs. All receptors derive from a man aged 30-40 years in good health and CMV-seropositive.

This clone was found a few times. V gene TRBV27 combines with J gene TRBJ2-2; 12 bases line up with TRBD1. J was trimmed by 6 bases and V by 1 base; bases with no gene match: 9. CDR3 length: 18 amino acids. Looked up from germline, CDR1 is MNHEY and CDR2 is SMNVEV (reference sequence). The CDR3 loop reads CASSLLTGTGGIPGELFF. The DNA for the CDR3 is TGTGCCAGCAGTTTATTGACAGGGACAGGGGGCATTCCCGGGGAGCTGTTTTTT.

The rearrangement links TRBV15 to TRBJ2-7; 7 nucleotides agree with TRBD2. The CDR3 is 15 residues long. Per the germline V gene, CDR1 is LNHNV and CDR2 is YYDKDF (reference sequence). V was pared by 1 base and J by 4 bases, with 7 bases of the junction left unmatched. CDR3 sequence (DNA): TGTGCCACCAGCAGAGCCCGGGGGGTCCGATACGAGCAGTACTTC. Translating gives CATSRARGVRYEQYF.

The rearrangement uses TRBV10-3 and TRBJ2-7; 7 positions agree with TRBD1. Germline-derived CDR1 and CDR2 are ENHRY and SYGVKD. The CDR3 loop spans 17 amino acids. V gave up 3 bases and J gave up 0 bases; unmatched junction bases: 11. CDR3: CAISEKTTGTVSYEQYF. CDR3 nucleotides: TGTGCCATCAGTGAAAAAACAACCGGGACAGTCTCCTACGAGCAGTACTTC.

The chain couples TRBV7-9 to TRBJ2-5, with 15 bases that match TRBD2. V lost 4 bases to trimming and J lost 2 bases; unmatched junction nucleotides: 5. There are 17 residues in the CDR3. Germline lookup yields CDR1 SEHNR and CDR2 FQNEAQ (reference sequence). The CDR3 loop reads CASSWGTSGGIQETQYF. The CDR3 DNA reads TGTGCCAGCAGCTGGGGGACTAGCGGGGGGATACAAGAGACCCAGTACTTC.

This chain connects TRBV6-5 to TRBJ2-5, with D possibly being TRBD2 (6 bases). V lost 6 bases and J 4 bases, leaving 18 bases between the germline ends. Germline V lookup: CDR1 MNHEY, CDR2 SVGAGI. This CDR3 comprises 15 residues. The CDR3 here is CASSRRILGGETQYF. CDR3 coding DNA: TGTGCCAGCAGCCGTCGGATCCTCGGGGGAGAGACCCAGTACTTC.

CDR3 region: CASSRRTGNLDTF. CDR3 in DNA: TGTGCCAGCAGCCGCCGGACAGGGAATCTCGACACCTTC. The genes are TRBV28 and TRBJ1-2; 8 bases map to TRBD1. Germline loops: CDR1 MDHEN, CDR2 SYDVKM. CDR3 length: 13 residues. V lost 6 bases, J lost 12 bases, and 12 bases stayed unmatched.

V is TRBV13 and J is TRBJ2-3; D gene unclear. This CDR3 spans 13 amino acids. The germline V and J ends were trimmed by 7 bases and 3 bases, with 11 bases remaining between them. The germline gives CDR1 PRHDT, CDR2 FYEKMQ (reference sequence). The CDR3 nucleotides read TGTGCCAGCACCGACTCAAGAACAGATACGCAGTATTTT. Translating it yields CASTDSRTDTQYF.

Worth noting for this clone: Other DNA sequences in this specimen translate into the identical CDR3. This chain joins TRBV5-1 and TRBJ1-1; maybe TRBD1 (6 bases). Germline values: CDR1 SGHRS, CDR2 YFSETQ. This CDR3 region has 14 residues. Deletions cut 3 bases from V and 0 bases from J, with 9 bases between. As DNA, the CDR3 is TGCGCCAGCAGCTCCGGACAGATGAACACTGAAGCTTTCTTT. Translating it yields CASSSGQMNTEAFF. Full variable domain (remainder filled in from reference TRBV5-1 and TRBJ1-1): KAGVTQTPRYLIKTRGQQVTLSCSPISGHRSVSWYQQTPGQGLQFLFEYFSETQRNKGNFPGRFSGRQFSNSRSEMNVSTLELGDSALYLCASSSGQMNTEAFFGQGTRLTVV.

The chain carries TRBV4-2 and TRBJ2-5, with no clear D. The CDR3 consists of 12 residues. Trimming removed 2 bases from V and 7 bases from J, with 8 bases in between. The germline V gene encodes CDR1 LGHNA and CDR2 YNFKEQ. Written as DNA, the CDR3 is TGTGCCAGCAGCCAAACATCAGGGACCCAGTACTTC. Residues: CASSQTSGTQYF.

The chain has TRBV5-5 and TRBJ1-4, with D perhaps TRBD1 (6 bases). The V end lost 1 base, the J end lost 4 bases, and 11 bases lay between the germline ends. Per germline, CDR1 SGHKS and CDR2 YYEKEE (reference sequence). This CDR3 comprises 15 residues. This CDR3 reads CASSLPGAFNEKLFF. In DNA, the CDR3 is TGTGCCAGCAGCTTGCCAGGGGCTTTTAATGAAAAACTGTTTTTT.

This clone was detected only a few times. CDR3 in amino acids: CASSLSPQLGRQETQYF. CDR3 DNA: TGTGCCAGCAGTTTATCCCCCCAACTAGGACGTCAAGAGACCCAGTACTTC. V is TRBV27 and J is TRBJ2-5, with a weak D call TRBD2 (5 bases). The CDR3 totals 17 residues. The V gene's germline CDR1 is MNHEY and CDR2 SMNVEV (reference sequence). Trimming left V 0 bases short and J 2 bases short, with 16 bases between.

V and J are TRBV4-3 and TRBJ1-1; D gene uncertain. This CDR3 comprises 14 residues. The V end lost 0 bases, the J end lost 4 bases, and 9 bases lay between the germline ends. Germline V gene data show CDR1 as LGHNA and CDR2 as YSLEER. The CDR3 region is CASSQDVRGTEAFF. The CDR3 DNA is TGCGCCAGCAGCCAAGATGTCCGAGGCACTGAAGCTTTCTTT.

The rearrangement uses TRBV19 and TRBJ1-2; TRBD1 matches at 9 bases. Per germline, CDR1 LNHDA and CDR2 SQIVND (reference sequence). The CDR3 totals 13 residues. V lost 7 bases, J lost 8 bases, and 8 bases stayed unmatched. Here the CDR3 DNA reads TGTGCCAGTAACCCACAGGGGGCTTGGGGCTACACCTTC. Translation: CASNPQGAWGYTF.

CDR3 region: CASSLSPGVYGYTF. The CDR3 coding sequence is TGTGCCAGCAGCTTATCCCCAGGGGTGTATGGCTACACCTTC. The chain links TRBV7-8 to TRBJ1-2, with D possibly being TRBD1 (6 bases). V shed 2 bases and J shed 5 bases, with 12 bases lying between them. The CDR3 contains 14 residues. The germline CDR1 and CDR2 sequences are SGHVS and FQNEAQ. The full variable domain, with the rest looked up from reference TRBV7-8 and TRBJ1-2, is GAGVSQSPRYKVAKRGQDVALRCDPISGHVSLFWYQQALGQGPEFLTYFQNEAQLDKSGLPSDRFFAERPEGSVSTLKIQRTQQEDSAVYLCASSLSPGVYGYTFGSGTRLTVV.

V gene TRBV7-6 combines with J gene TRBJ2-6; 11 bases align to TRBD1. This CDR3 is 21 amino acids long. Losses at the gene ends were 2 bases for V and 2 bases for J; bases not matched to a gene: 14. The germline V gene has CDR1 SGHVS and CDR2 FNYEAQ. The CDR3 coding sequence is TGTGCCAGCAGCTTATCGCCGGTCGGGACAGGGGGTTTTACTGGGGCCAACGTCCTGACTTTC. As protein: CASSLSPVGTGGFTGANVLTF.

The chain has TRBV6-1 and TRBJ1-3; 10 bases map to TRBD1. J lost 4 bases, V lost 6 bases, and 6 bases had no gene match. Looked up from germline, CDR1 is MNHNS and CDR2 is SASEGT. This CDR3 has 15 residues. Here the CDR3 reads CASRAGTGDGNTIYF. The CDR3 nucleotides read TGTGCCAGCAGGGCCGGGACAGGGGACGGAAACACCATATATTTT.

The chain carries TRBV28 and TRBJ1-6, with D tentatively TRBD1 (5 bases). Trimming left V 6 bases short and J 10 bases short, with 16 bases between. The CDR3 loop spans 14 amino acids. In germline, CDR1 is MDHEN, CDR2 SYDVKM. The CDR3 DNA reads as TGTGCCAGCAGCCCTCGGCGGGGGTGGTCACCCCTCCACTTT. Encoded protein: CASSPRRGWSPLHF.

CDR3 in DNA: TGTGCCAGCAGTTGGGGGGAACCCGGGTACTATGGCTACACCTTC. Its protein is CASSWGEPGYYGYTF. This chain links TRBV27 with TRBJ1-2; D possibly corresponds to TRBD1 (5 bases). Trimming shortened V by 4 bases and J by 3 bases, and 15 bases separated the two germline ends. The CDR3 length is 15 residues. Germline assignment: CDR1 MNHEY and CDR2 SMNVEV (reference sequence).

V gene TRBV7-7 combines with J gene TRBJ2-5; 9 bases are shared with TRBD2. Germline V gives CDR1 SSHAT, CDR2 FNYEAQ (reference sequence). This CDR3 comprises 15 residues. Trimming at V came to 5 bases and at J to 5 bases, leaving 9 bases not matched to a gene. The CDR3 DNA follows: TGTGCCAGCAGCGAGGCGACTAGCGGAAGGGAGACCCAGTACTTC. It specifies CASSEATSGRETQYF.

The chain uses TRBV6-5 and TRBJ1-5, with unresolved D. The CDR3 is made up of 14 amino acids. Germline V gene sequence: CDR1 MNHEY, CDR2 SVGAGI. The ends were cut back, 2 bases at V and 2 bases at J, with 7 bases in the middle. The CDR3 protein is CASSYERGNQPQHF. The CDR3 coding sequence is TGTGCCAGCAGTTACGAACGCGGCAATCAGCCCCAGCATTTT.

This clone showed up just a few times. The rearrangement uses TRBV7-9 and TRBJ1-4; 11 nucleotides match TRBD1. The CDR3 is made up of 19 amino acids. Trimming took 4 bases from V and 0 from J; bases not matched to a gene: 10. Per germline, CDR1 SEHNR and CDR2 FQNEAQ (reference sequence). CDR3 coding DNA: TGTGCCAGCAGCTCCTTCAGGGGGGGACAGGGGGCAACTAATGAAAAACTGTTTTTT. It yields the protein CASSSFRGGQGATNEKLFF.

This chain connects TRBV19 to TRBJ1-5; the D gene is possibly TRBD1 (5 bases). The germline gives CDR1 LNHDA, CDR2 SQIVND (reference sequence). The V and J ends lost 7 bases and 7 bases respectively, with 14 bases between them. The CDR3 has 13 residues. CDR3 region: CASTPGVDQPQHF. The CDR3 region has the DNA TGTGCCAGTACCCCGGGGGTCGACCAGCCCCAGCATTTT.

CDR3 protein: CASGLAGETKQETQYF. CDR3 DNA sequence: TGTGCCAGCGGACTAGCGGGGGAAACTAAACAAGAGACCCAGTACTTC. V is TRBV6-6 and J is TRBJ2-5, with 13 bases fitting TRBD2. V shed 8 bases, J shed 2 bases, and the junction held 8 bases outside the gene matches. The length of the CDR3 is 16 residues. Germline V gives CDR1 MNHNY, CDR2 SVGAGI (reference sequence).

There are a few counts of this clone. The chain joins TRBV4-3 to TRBJ1-1; possibly TRBD1 for D (6 bases). The germline V gene has CDR1 LGHNA and CDR2 YSLEER. The CDR3 is 13 residues long. Trimming removed 3 bases at V and 3 bases at J, with 8 bases between. The CDR3 loop reads CASSHDRYTEAFF. The CDR3 DNA sequence: TGCGCCAGCAGCCATGACAGGTACACTGAAGCTTTCTTT.

V gene TRBV30 combines with J gene TRBJ2-6; 7 bases line up with TRBD1. The length of the CDR3 is 15 residues. CDR1 GTSNPN and CDR2 SVGIG come from the germline V gene (reference sequence). With 0 bases clipped from V and 4 bases from J, the junction kept 3 bases outside the gene matches. The DNA for the CDR3 is TGTGCCTGGAGTGTAGACAGGGCCGGGGCCAACGTCCTGACTTTC. Translated: CAWSVDRAGANVLTF.

The V and J genes are TRBV19 and TRBJ1-5; 7 bases align to TRBD1. CDR3 size: 18 residues. Germline lookup yields CDR1 LNHDA and CDR2 SQIVND (reference sequence). Trimming cost V 0 bases and J 3 bases; bases outside gene matches: 11. For the CDR3, the DNA is TGTGCCAGTAGTATAGATCCCTGGGCAGGGGGGATCAATCAGCCCCAGCATTTT. This gives the protein CASSIDPWAGGINQPQHF. Combining the CDR3 with reference TRBV19 and TRBJ1-5 gives the whole variable domain DGGITQSPKYLFRKEGQNVTLSCEQNLNHDAMYWYRQDPGQGLRLIYYSQIVNDFQKGDIAEGYSVSREKKESFPLTVTSAQKNPTAFYLCASSIDPWAGGINQPQHFGDGTRLSIL.

The chain recombines TRBV27 with TRBJ1-5, with 7 positions matching TRBD1. Per the germline V gene, CDR1 is MNHEY and CDR2 is SMNVEV (reference sequence). Trimming at V came to 5 bases and at J to 3 bases, leaving 13 bases not matched to a gene. The CDR3 is 17 amino acids. The CDR3: CASSPRAGGSVNQPQHF. For the CDR3, the DNA is TGTGCCAGCAGTCCCCGGGCAGGGGGTAGCGTCAATCAGCCCCAGCATTTT.

The chain recombines TRBV4-1 with TRBJ1-2; TRBD1 is a possible D gene (6 bases). The germline CDR1 and CDR2 sequences are MGHRA and YSYEKL. The CDR3 is made up of 16 amino acids. The V end was cut by 1 base, the J end by 4 bases, with 16 bases between. As DNA, the CDR3 is TGCGCCAGCAGCCAAGCCCCGGGACAACCCGTCTATGGCTACACCTTC. Its protein product is CASSQAPGQPVYGYTF.